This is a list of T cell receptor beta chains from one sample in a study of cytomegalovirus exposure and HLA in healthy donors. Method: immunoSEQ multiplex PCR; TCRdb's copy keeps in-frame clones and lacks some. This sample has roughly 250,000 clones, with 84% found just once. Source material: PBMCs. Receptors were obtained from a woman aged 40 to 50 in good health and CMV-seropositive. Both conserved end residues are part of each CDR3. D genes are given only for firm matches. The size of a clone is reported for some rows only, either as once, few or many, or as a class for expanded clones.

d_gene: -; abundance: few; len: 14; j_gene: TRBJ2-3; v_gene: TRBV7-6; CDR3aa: CASSLDSSTDTQYF; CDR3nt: TGTGCCAGCAGCTTAGATTCGAGCACAGATACGCAGTATTTT
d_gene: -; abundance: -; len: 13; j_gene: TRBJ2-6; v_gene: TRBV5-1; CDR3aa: CASSDTGANGLTF; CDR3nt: TGCGCCAGCAGCGACACTGGGGCCAACGGCCTGACTTTC
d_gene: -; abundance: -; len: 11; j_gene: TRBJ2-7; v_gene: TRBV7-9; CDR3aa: CASSTPGEQYF; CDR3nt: TGTGCCAGCAGTACCCCGGGCGAGCAGTACTTC
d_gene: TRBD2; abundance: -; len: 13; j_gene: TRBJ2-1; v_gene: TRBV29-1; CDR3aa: CSVALREGLEQFF; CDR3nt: TGCAGCGTTGCTCTGCGGGAGGGACTTGAGCAGTTCTTC
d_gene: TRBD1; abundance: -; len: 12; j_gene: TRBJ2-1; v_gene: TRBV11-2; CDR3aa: CASSDRVNEQFF; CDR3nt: TGTGCCAGCAGTGACAGGGTCAATGAGCAGTTCTTC
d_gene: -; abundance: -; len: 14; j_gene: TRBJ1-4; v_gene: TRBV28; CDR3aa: CASSEGATGEKLFF; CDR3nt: TGTGCCAGCAGCGAGGGAGCGACGGGTGAAAAACTGTTTTTT
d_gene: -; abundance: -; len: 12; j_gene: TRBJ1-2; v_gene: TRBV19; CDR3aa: CATTQGPYGYTF; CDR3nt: TGTGCCACCACCCAGGGCCCCTATGGCTACACCTTC
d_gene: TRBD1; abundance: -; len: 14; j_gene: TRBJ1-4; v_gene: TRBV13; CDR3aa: CASSQGQGYQKLFF; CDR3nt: TGTGCCAGCAGCCAGGGACAGGGGTATCAAAAACTGTTTTTT
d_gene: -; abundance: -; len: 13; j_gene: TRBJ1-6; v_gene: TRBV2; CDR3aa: CAGRTVQNSPLHF; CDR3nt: TGTGCCGGACGGACAGTACAAAATTCACCCCTCCACTTT
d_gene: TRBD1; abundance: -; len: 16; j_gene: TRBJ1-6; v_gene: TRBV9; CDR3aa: CASSVAADRGNSPLHF; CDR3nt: TGTGCCAGCAGCGTAGCCGCCGACAGGGGTAATTCACCCCTCCACTTT
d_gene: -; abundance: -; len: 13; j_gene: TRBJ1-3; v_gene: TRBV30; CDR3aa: CAWSVRFGNTIYF; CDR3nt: TGTGCCTGGAGTGTACGGTTTGGAAACACCATATATTTT
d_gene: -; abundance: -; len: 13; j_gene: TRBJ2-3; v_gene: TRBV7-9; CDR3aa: CASSPGSTDTQYF; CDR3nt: TGTGCCAGCAGCCCGGGATCCACAGATACGCAGTATTTT
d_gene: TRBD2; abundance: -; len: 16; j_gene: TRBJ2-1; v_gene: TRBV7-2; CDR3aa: CASSPEGLATYNEQFF; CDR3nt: TGTGCCAGCAGCCCGGAGGGACTAGCGACCTACAATGAGCAGTTCTTC
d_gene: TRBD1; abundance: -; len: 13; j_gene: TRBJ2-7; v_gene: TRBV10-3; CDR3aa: CAPAETGEHEQYF; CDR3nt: TGTGCCCCGGCGGAGACAGGGGAACACGAGCAGTACTTC
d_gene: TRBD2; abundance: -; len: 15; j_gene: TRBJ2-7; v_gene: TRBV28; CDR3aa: CASSFAGASDYEQYF; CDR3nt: TGTGCCAGCAGTTTTGCGGGAGCATCGGACTACGAGCAGTACTTC
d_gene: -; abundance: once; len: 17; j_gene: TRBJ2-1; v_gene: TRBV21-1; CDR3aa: CASSPRRQGVSYNEQFF; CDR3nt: TGTGCCAGCAGCCCACGGCGACAGGGTGTCTCCTACAATGAGCAGTTCTTC
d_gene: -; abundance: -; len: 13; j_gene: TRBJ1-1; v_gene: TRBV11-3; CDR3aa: CASDGKVGTEAFF; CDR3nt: TGTGCCAGTGACGGGAAGGTCGGCACTGAAGCTTTCTTT
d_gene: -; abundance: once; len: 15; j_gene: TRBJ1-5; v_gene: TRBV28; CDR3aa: CASNLMGGTGQPQHF; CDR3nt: TGTGCCAGCAATCTTATGGGAGGAACGGGTCAGCCCCAGCATTTT
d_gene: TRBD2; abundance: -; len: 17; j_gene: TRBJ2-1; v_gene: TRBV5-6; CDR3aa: CASSTGGAGGNYNEQFF; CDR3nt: TGTGCCAGCAGCACTGGAGGAGCGGGAGGAAATTACAATGAGCAGTTCTTC
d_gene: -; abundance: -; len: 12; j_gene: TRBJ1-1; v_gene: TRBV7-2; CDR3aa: CASSHGWTEAFF; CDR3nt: TGTGCCAGCAGCCACGGGTGGACTGAAGCTTTCTTT
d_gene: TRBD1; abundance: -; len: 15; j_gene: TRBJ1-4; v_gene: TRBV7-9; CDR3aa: CASSLTQGNNEKLFF; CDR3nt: TGTGCCAGCAGCTTAACACAGGGGAATAATGAAAAACTGTTTTTT
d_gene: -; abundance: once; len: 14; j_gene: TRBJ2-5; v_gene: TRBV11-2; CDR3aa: CASSLMTSLETQYF; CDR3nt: TGTGCCAGCAGCTTAATGACTAGTTTGGAGACCCAGTACTTC
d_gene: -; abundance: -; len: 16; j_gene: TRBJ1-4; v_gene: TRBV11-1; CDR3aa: CASSFRTETTNEKLFF; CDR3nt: TGTGCCAGCAGCTTCCGAACAGAGACAACTAATGAAAAACTGTTTTTT
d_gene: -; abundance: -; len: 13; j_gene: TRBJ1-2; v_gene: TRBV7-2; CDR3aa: CASSFSAGQGYTF; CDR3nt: TGTGCCAGCAGCTTTAGCGCAGGCCAGGGCTACACCTTC
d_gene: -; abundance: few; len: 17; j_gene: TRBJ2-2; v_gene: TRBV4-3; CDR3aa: CASSQDGAGTNTGELFF; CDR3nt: TGCGCCAGCAGCCAAGATGGAGCGGGCACGAACACCGGGGAGCTGTTTTTT
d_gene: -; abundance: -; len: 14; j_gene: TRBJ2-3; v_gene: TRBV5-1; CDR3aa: CASSLVQSTDTQYF; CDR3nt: TGCGCCAGCAGCTTGGTTCAGTCCACAGATACGCAGTATTTT
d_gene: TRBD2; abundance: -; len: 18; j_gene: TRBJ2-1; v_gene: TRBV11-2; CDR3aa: CASSLRPSGGRTYNEQFF; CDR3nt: TGTGCCAGCAGCTTACGCCCCTCGGGCGGGAGGACCTACAATGAGCAGTTCTTC
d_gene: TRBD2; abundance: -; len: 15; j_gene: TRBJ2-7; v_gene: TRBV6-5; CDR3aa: CASSYSLAGPYEQYF; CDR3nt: TGTGCCAGCAGTTACTCCCTAGCGGGACCCTACGAGCAGTACTTC
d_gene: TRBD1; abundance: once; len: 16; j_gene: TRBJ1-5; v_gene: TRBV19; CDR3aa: CASSRRDSYSNQPQHF; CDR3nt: TGTGCCAGTAGTCGGCGGGACAGCTATAGCAATCAGCCCCAGCATTTT
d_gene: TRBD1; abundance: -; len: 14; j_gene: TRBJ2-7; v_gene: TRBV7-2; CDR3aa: CASSLKTGGYEQYF; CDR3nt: TGTGCCAGCAGCTTAAAGACAGGGGGCTACGAGCAGTACTTC
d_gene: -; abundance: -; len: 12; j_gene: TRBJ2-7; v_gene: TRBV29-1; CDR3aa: CSVEVFTYEQYF; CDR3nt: TGCAGCGTTGAAGTGTTCACTTACGAGCAGTACTTC
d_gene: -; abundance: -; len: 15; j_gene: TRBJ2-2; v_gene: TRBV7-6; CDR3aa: CASSLGTGGAGELFF; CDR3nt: TGTGCCAGCAGCTTAGGAACAGGGGGGGCCGGGGAGCTGTTTTTT
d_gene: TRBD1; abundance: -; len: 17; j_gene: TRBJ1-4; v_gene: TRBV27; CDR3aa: CASSPDRKRELNEKLFF; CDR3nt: TGTGCCAGCAGTCCGGACAGGAAAAGGGAACTTAATGAAAAACTGTTTTTT
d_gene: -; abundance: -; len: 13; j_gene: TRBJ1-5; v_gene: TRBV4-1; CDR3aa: CASSQGLDQPQHF; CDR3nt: TGCGCCAGCAGCCAAGGACTCGATCAGCCCCAGCATTTT
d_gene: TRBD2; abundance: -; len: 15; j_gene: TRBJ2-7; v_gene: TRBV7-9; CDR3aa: CASSSLLAGGYEQYF; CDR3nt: TGTGCCAGCAGCTCGCTCCTAGCGGGAGGCTACGAGCAGTACTTC